This TCR beta chain was profiled in a study of shared clonotypes between healthy human individuals. Measured with immunoSEQ multiplex PCR; TCRdb has only the in-frame clones, and not every one. The sample records some 2,000,000 clones, approximately 96% being singletons. The CDR3 loop spans 17 amino acids. Trimming shortened V by 4 bases and J by 2 bases, and 20 bases separated the two germline ends. CDR1 is MGHDK, CDR2 SYGVNS, per germline. This TCR derives from a man between 18 and 35 years old in good health. The chain combines TRBV25-1 with TRBJ1-1; D unclear. The source material was naive CD4+ T cells sorted from blood. Subset in this sample: CD45RA+ positively selected. The CDR3 coding sequence is TGTGCCAGCAGTGTCAGAGACCGAGGGAAGGGAAACACTGAAGCTTTCTTT. It translates to CASSVRDRGKGNTEAFF.